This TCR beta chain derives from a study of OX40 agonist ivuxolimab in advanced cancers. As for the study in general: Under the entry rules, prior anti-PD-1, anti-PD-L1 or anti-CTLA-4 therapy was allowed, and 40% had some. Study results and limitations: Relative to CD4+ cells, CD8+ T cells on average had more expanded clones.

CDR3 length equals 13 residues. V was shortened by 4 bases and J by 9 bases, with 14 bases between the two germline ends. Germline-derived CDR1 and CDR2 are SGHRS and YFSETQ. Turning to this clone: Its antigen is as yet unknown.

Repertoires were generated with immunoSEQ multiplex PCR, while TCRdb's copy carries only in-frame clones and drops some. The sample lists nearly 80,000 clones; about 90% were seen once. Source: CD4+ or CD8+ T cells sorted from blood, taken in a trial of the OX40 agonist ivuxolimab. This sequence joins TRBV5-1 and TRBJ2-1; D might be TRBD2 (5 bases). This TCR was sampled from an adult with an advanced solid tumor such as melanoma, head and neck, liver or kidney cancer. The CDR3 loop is CASSGQEAGEQFF. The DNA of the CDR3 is TGCGCCAGCAGCGGGCAGGAGGCGGGTGAGCAGTTCTTC.